This T cell receptor beta chain was recorded in a study of tumor T cells in aggressive B-cell lymphoma. The data were produced by immunoSEQ multiplex PCR, yet TCRdb's version contains in-frame clones alone and is incomplete. The table lists about 3,900 clones, 86% of them singletons. Germline V gene data show CDR1 as SEHNR and CDR2 as FQNEAQ (reference sequence). The CDR3 has 15 residues. The germline V and J ends were trimmed by 1 base and 1 base, with 10 bases remaining between them. Material: tumor tissue. The origin of this receptor is an adult with diffuse large B cell lymphoma. The rearrangement links TRBV7-9 to TRBJ2-5; D call uncertain. DNA of the CDR3: TGTGCCAGCAGCTTAGACGTGATGAGCCAAGAGACCCAGTACTTC. This gives the protein CASSLDVMSQETQYF.